The rows below give T cell receptor beta chains drawn from one sample of a study of shared clonotypes between healthy human individuals. Sequencing was performed with immunoSEQ multiplex PCR; in TCRdb, only in-frame clones are kept and a portion is missing. The sample yields around 2,100,000 clones, about 94% seen once. The source material was naive CD8+ T cells sorted from blood. These receptors were collected from a man younger than 30 in good health. CDR3s include the opening cysteine and the closing phenylalanine or tryptophan. The D gene is left open where the match is weak. Only part of the rows carry a size: once, few, many, or a class if the clone is expanded.

-	-	TRBJ2-5	TRBV2	TGTGCCACCACACCCCTGCGCCAACGCACCCAAGAGACCCAGTACTTC	CATTPLRQRTQETQYF
-	-	TRBJ1-1	TRBV30	TGTGCCTGGAGTGGTGTGGGGAACACTGAAGCTTTCTTT	CAWSGVGNTEAFF
-	-	TRBJ2-1	TRBV7-2	TGTGCCAGCAGCCCTAGCGTAACGTACAGCTCCTACAATGAGCAGTTCTTC	CASSPSVTYSSYNEQFF
-	-	TRBJ1-6	TRBV9	TGTGCCAGCAGCCGAGACAGTCCATATTCACCCCTCCACTTT	CASSRDSPYSPLHF
-	once	TRBJ2-7	TRBV5-6	TGTGCCAGCAGCTTGGCCCAGGGGAGCTCCTACGAGCAGTACTTC	CASSLAQGSSYEQYF
-	-	TRBJ2-3	TRBV7-9	TGTGCCAGCTACCCCTTCAAAGGGGATACGCAGTATTTT	CASYPFKGDTQYF
-	-	TRBJ2-7	TRBV6-5	TGTGCCAGCAGTTACTCGACGGCAGGGCGTGAGCAGTACTTC	CASSYSTAGREQYF
-	-	TRBJ1-1	TRBV2	TGTGCCAGCAGTGCGACGGGGGAGACTGAAGCTTTCTTT	CASSATGETEAFF
TRBD1	-	TRBJ2-7	TRBV9	TGTGCCAGCAGCCCAGGGGGCGTTTACGAGCAGTACTTC	CASSPGGVYEQYF
-	once	TRBJ1-1	TRBV7-9	TGTGCCAGCAGCTTTCAAGCGAACACTGAAGCTTTCTTT	CASSFQANTEAFF
TRBD2	-	TRBJ2-1	TRBV11-2	TGTGCCAGCAGCTTAGGGGGCGGCCTAGCGGGGGCCACCGATGAGCAGTTCTTC	CASSLGGGLAGATDEQFF
TRBD1	-	TRBJ2-7	TRBV4-1	TGCGCCAGCAGCCGAGGGACAGGTGCCTACGAGCAGTACTTC	CASSRGTGAYEQYF
-	-	TRBJ1-2	TRBV5-4	TGTGCCAGCAGCCCCGGGTGGGGAGACTATGGCTACACCTTC	CASSPGWGDYGYTF
TRBD1	-	TRBJ2-7	TRBV27	TGTGCCAGCAGTTTCGGTGGGGACAGGGGGCCCTACGAGCAGTACTTC	CASSFGGDRGPYEQYF
TRBD1	-	TRBJ2-7	TRBV4-1	TGCGCCAGCAGCCAAGCCGGGACAGGGGTCGTGGAGCAGTACTTC	CASSQAGTGVVEQYF
-	-	TRBJ2-1	TRBV11-2	TGTGCCAGCAGCCCGGCGGCCTACAATGAGCAGTTCTTC	CASSPAAYNEQFF
TRBD1	-	TRBJ1-2	TRBV4-3	TGCGCCAGCAGCCAAGAGGAGGGGGCTTCCGTTTATGGCTACACCTTC	CASSQEEGASVYGYTF
TRBD2	-	TRBJ2-1	TRBV5-4	TGTGCCAGCAGCCCGGGGGGACTACTAAATAACAATGAGCAGTTCTTC	CASSPGGLLNNNEQFF
-	-	TRBJ1-4	TRBV28	TGTGCCAGCGGGGGGGACCTACCAACTAATGAAAAACTGTTTTTT	CASGGDLPTNEKLFF
TRBD1	-	TRBJ1-3	TRBV27	TGTGCCAGCAGAGACAGGGACTCTGGAAACACCATATATTTT	CASRDRDSGNTIYF
-	-	TRBJ2-6	TRBV29-1	TGCAGCGTCGAAGATCTCTCTGGGGCCAACGTCCTGACTTTC	CSVEDLSGANVLTF
-	-	TRBJ1-5	TRBV10-2	TGCGCCAGCGGATATAGCAATCAGCCCCAGCATTTT	CASGYSNQPQHF
-	-	TRBJ2-7	TRBV5-1	TGCGCCAGCTCTCTAGGACGGGGCCCCTACGAGCAGTACTTC	CASSLGRGPYEQYF
-	-	TRBJ1-5	TRBV5-1	TGCGCCAGCAGCTTGGACCCAGCTAGCAATCAGCCCCAGCATTTT	CASSLDPASNQPQHF
-	-	TRBJ1-4	TRBV15	TGTGCCACCAGCCCGGGGGTTCTCGATGAAAAACTGTTTTTT	CATSPGVLDEKLFF
TRBD1	-	TRBJ2-7	TRBV13	TGTGCCAGCAGCTTAGTAGGACAGGGGGCCGAGCAGTACTTC	CASSLVGQGAEQYF
-	-	TRBJ2-2	TRBV4-1	TGCGCCAGCAGCCAAGTCGGGAGTCGCACCGGGGAGCTGTTTTTT	CASSQVGSRTGELFF
-	-	TRBJ1-2	TRBV6-5	TGTGCCAGCAGTTACTCGGTGTTAGCAAACTATGGCTACACCTTC	CASSYSVLANYGYTF
-	-	TRBJ1-1	TRBV4-1	TGCGCCAGCAGCCAAGTTGAGGGGGGTGAAGCTTTCTTT	CASSQVEGGEAFF
TRBD1	-	TRBJ2-7	TRBV7-8	TGTGCCAGCAGCTTCGGGACAGGGCACTACGAGCAGTACTTC	CASSFGTGHYEQYF
TRBD2	-	TRBJ2-1	TRBV20-1	TGCAGTGGAGCGGGAGGAGTCGAGCAGTTCTTC	CSGAGGVEQFF
-	-	TRBJ1-1	TRBV23-1	TGCGCCAGCCTCGACCCTCCACAAGAGAACACTGAAGCTTTCTTT	CASLDPPQENTEAFF
-	-	TRBJ1-4	TRBV5-1	TGCGCCAGCAGTTTTACGGAAGGGAAACTGTTTTTT	CASSFTEGKLFF
-	-	TRBJ2-5	TRBV5-6	TGTGCCAGCAGCTGGAGTAGGGGCCCCAGAGAGACCCAGTACTTC	CASSWSRGPRETQYF
TRBD2	-	TRBJ2-1	TRBV5-4	TGTGCCAGCAGCTTGGGGACTAGTCGGGAGCAGTTCTTC	CASSLGTSREQFF
TRBD1	-	TRBJ2-1	TRBV14	TGTGCCAGCAGCCTAGGACAGGGTTACTACAATGAGCAGTTCTTC	CASSLGQGYYNEQFF
-	-	TRBJ2-3	TRBV6-1	TGTGCCAGCAGTGAATGGGACCAAGATACGCAGTATTTT	CASSEWDQDTQYF
-	-	TRBJ2-5	TRBV28	TGTGCCAGCAGTGCCCAAGACGGTCGCCAAGAGACCCAGTACTTC	CASSAQDGRQETQYF
-	once	TRBJ2-6	TRBV14	TGTGCCAGCAGTCGGGGCCCCCCCGCCTCTGGGGCCAACGTCCTGACTTTC	CASSRGPPASGANVLTF